This paragraph reports one T cell receptor beta chain. The germline V gene encodes CDR1 SGHAT and CDR2 FQDESV (reference sequence). The ends lost 4 bases at V and 4 bases at J; junction bases unmatched: 9. This CDR3 is built from 16 residues. The entry originates in a study of human T cells and chemical hapten exposure. In the original workflow: There were a median of around 97,000 TCRs per sample, with a range from roughly 23,224 to 750,000. MiXCR was run by TCRdb on the RACE reads, yielding one entry per CDR3 protein. TCRdb, not the original authors, processed these V and J calls. The sample gives nearly 95,000 distinct CDR3 sequences, more than 9.5% of which show up once; 2.2% is in the top ten. This sample's time point: patch test 2, 6 weeks after DPC sensitization. Treatment: therapeutic diphenylcyclopropenone sensitization with weekly scalp DPC. Donors were 18 to 70-year-old alopecia patients suitable for DPC. The template was total RNA from unfractionated whole blood.

The receptor's source is a middle-aged man with alopecia areata. Some clones in this sample may be carry-over from other donors' samples. This chain links TRBV11-1 with TRBJ2-3; TRBD1 matches 9 bases. The source material was whole blood, sampled in connection with sensitization to the hapten diphenylcyclopropenone (DPC). CDR3 in DNA: TGTGCCAGCAGCTGGGACAGGGCTGGAAGTGCAGATACGCAGTATTTT. Amino acids: CASSWDRAGSADTQYF. Complete variable domain (other parts from reference TRBV11-1 and TRBJ2-3): EAEVAQSPRYKITEKSQAVAFWCDPISGHATLYWYRQILGQGPELLVQFQDESVVDDSQLPKDRFSAERLKGVDSTLKIQPAELGDSAMYLCASSWDRAGSADTQYFGPGTRLTVL.